This T cell receptor beta chain was observed in a study of control samples from healthy donors and cancer patients (dated by TCRdb to 2019 to 2021). Comments on this clone: There is no known antigen for this receptor. No much larger clonotype is one base removed from it; base qualities were not supplied.

The library was made by the immunoSEQ multiplex PCR assay. As stored in TCRdb, this immuneACCESS dataset retains in-frame rearrangements with V and J assigned. A fraction of the clones does not appear; measured against another copy, unresolved V genes explain less than half of the discrepancy, and the remainder lacks a known reason. Across this sample there are under 200,000 clones, with roughly 93% seen only once. Approximately 4% of the sample comes from the top ten. From its cysteine to its phenylalanine, the CDR3 spans 16 amino acids. Kept here is only the CDR3 DNA, which spans 48 bases and is read in frame from base 1. The germline V gene yields SQVTM for CDR1 and ANQGSEA for CDR2. V was cut back by 3 bases and J by 0 bases, leaving a gap of 18 bases between them.

The receptor was derived from a woman aged 60-70 years in good health. Here the chain combines TRBV29-1 and TRBJ2-7, with the D gene uncertain. Input material: blood. This receptor carries the CDR3 CSVDAPDSASSYEQYF. The bases are TGCAGCGTTGACGCCCCCGACTCCGCTTCCTCCTACGAGCAGTACTTC.